This TCR beta chain stems from a study of metastatic and nonmetastatic thyroid tumors. About the research overall: Repertoires from malignant and benign thyroid patients were compared across blood and tumor or nodule tissue. Study-level points and caveats: In both blood and tumor samples, TCR beta diversity was reported significantly higher for malignant than benign nodules.

This clone has only a few counts. What it binds is not known. With a much larger clone just one base away, this may be a read error. The CDR3 carries no conserved terminal phenylalanine or tryptophan, so it likely arises from a read error. Germline V gene data show CDR1 as MNHEY and CDR2 as SVGEGT. This CDR3 has 14 amino acids. V lost 5 bases to trimming and J lost 6 bases; unmatched junction nucleotides: 9. In the authors' workflow: Clinicopathological groups of papillary thyroid cancer showed CDR3 differences that were used to build a distant-metastasis classifier. TCRdb re-clonotyped the PCR reads through MiXCR. These V and J calls derive from TCRdb rather than the authors' analysis. The sample has around 18,000 clones; about a fifth are singletons. All patients were untreated before thyroid surgery.

The TCR originated in a female donor with papillary thyroid cancer or a benign thyroid nodule (not recorded which). Some clones in this sample may be carry-over from other donors' samples. The gene calls are TRBV6-2 or TRBV6-3 and TRBJ2-7; 8 nucleotides line up with TRBD1. Sequenced input: tumor tissue. The CDR3 is CASSDRDRPREQYL. The CDR3 bases are TGTGCCAGCAGTGACCGGGACAGGCCCCGCGAGCAGTACCTC.